This T cell receptor (beta chain) came from a study of blood T cells in healthy people across ages (dated by TCRdb to between 2014 and 2017). Regarding the research as a whole: In model experiments, template switching captured roughly one uniquely barcoded TCR beta cDNA molecule for every two T cells. The study measured age-related changes in TCR beta repertoire diversity using deep sequencing normalized with unique cDNA molecular identifiers. Donors were grouped into four age groups: young (average roughly 15 years), middle-aged (39), aged (roughly 62) and long-lived (less than 85). Two additional independent replicas of 1 million unique cDNA reads from the same blood draw were analyzed for two donors (one aged 18 to 29 and one aged 80 or older).

V is cut back by 3 bases and J by 3 bases, with 8 bases in the junction unmatched. The germline V gene gives CDR1 as MGHDK and CDR2 as SYGVNS. CDR3 length: 15 amino acids, cysteine to phenylalanine. Here the CDR3 DNA is all that survives: 45 bases in frame from base 1. The method was 5' RACE. For sequencing, an Illumina HiSeq 2500 was employed. A second PCR of about 6 to 12 cycles was run with a J-beta primer mix and a sample-barcoded 5' primer. A template-switch 5' adaptor carrying 12 random nucleotides introduced a unique molecular identifier onto each TCR beta cDNA molecule. Each sample yielded at least 2.5 million CDR3-containing paired-end reads. First-strand cDNA was synthesized from all RNA with the Mint cDNA synthesis kit, primed by a TRBC-specific oligonucleotide. Following uracil-DNA glycosylase treatment, all cDNA underwent a first 18-cycle PCR with the universal primers M1SS and BC2_uni_R. On the study's bioinformatics: For normalization, 1 million high-quality reads were randomly selected from each sample, with every read carrying a distinct molecular identifier. Instead of being binned into consensus sequences, reads that shared molecular identifiers were thrown out. MiTCR, set to a Q25 quality threshold and the strictest error-elimination algorithm, was used for CDR3 identification, clonotype clustering and error correction. Lower-bound total TCR beta diversity was estimated with a nonparametric unseen species model using Euler transformation. Using fastp at Q25 and MiXCR, TCRdb reprocessed the public reads and kept productive beta chains. One record per CDR3 amino acid sequence lists the most common genes and DNA. In this record, the V and J calls reflect TCRdb's handling and not the investigators' own analysis. This sample gives over a million distinct CDR3 sequences in total; almost 25% of them show up just once. The top ten clonotypes cover approximately 0.71% of the sample.

The paper's findings and limits, for the study overall: Since profiling was done on bulk unsorted PBMCs, naive and antigen-experienced compartments could not be conclusively compared. There was a strong correlation between observed TCR beta diversity and the percentage of naive T cells measured by flow cytometry. As age increased, observed TCR beta diversity per million T cells dropped in a roughly linear way, and a significant reduction was already evident by age roughly 36. Estimates of total diversity based on one million sequenced T cells were considered lower bounds and underestimates. Donor CMV infection status was unknown, potentially confounding age-related changes in expanded clonotypes. Compared with the aged group, the long-lived group had more naive CD4+ T cells, fewer expanded clones and increased TCR diversity, suggesting age selection.

The donors were a few dozen Caucasian individuals from Russia, aged 6 to 90 years, who were systemically healthy. Each donor gave about 9.2 milliliters of peripheral blood, drawn into EDTA-treated Vacutainer tubes. Ficoll-Paque density-gradient centrifugation was used to isolate PBMCs, with at least 6.5 million per sample. Trizol reagent was used to extract total RNA from the PBMCs, yielding at least 5 micrograms per sample. Naive CD45RAhigh/CD27high T cell percentages were measured by flow cytometry on a PBMC aliquot from every donor. This clonotype has only a few counts. Its cognate antigen has yet to be identified. Per-nucleotide qualities are absent, and no much larger clonotype sits a single base away. The sample was also reused in another study, on T cells of mothers and their children. As that second paper reports: The donors were nine systemically healthy Caucasian individuals, made up of three mothers and their six children. cDNA synthesis used all of the extracted RNA, with approximately 1.4 ug of RNA in each 15 ul reaction. Sample barcodes and 2-4 random nucleotides were added via the M1S primer in the second PCR. Each mother yielded over 9.5 million TCR beta CDR3 reads and each child about 3 million reads. Thymic selection shapes the output of TCR recombination in a similar way in related and unrelated pairs, and inherited differences have a minor effect. Related mother-child pairs always showed normalized repertoire overlap that was slightly higher than in unrelated mother-child pairs, though the difference was never significant. Persistent microchimeric T cell clones were not detected, at a sensitivity of roughly 100 clones per million clonotypes. In the study, deep NGS was used to compare the TCR beta repertoires of mothers and children, and features distinguishing related mother-child pairs from unrelated individuals were sought. Mothers averaged roughly 40 +/- 4 years of age and children averaged about 10 +/- 4 years. After adapter ligation with NEBNext reagents, the libraries were sequenced on Illumina HiSeq 2000 with 100+100 nt paired-end reads. To avoid cross-contamination, the mother libraries and the child libraries were prepared a month apart and sequenced in separate runs. For each donor, somewhere between roughly 450,000 and 2,100,000 distinct TCR beta clonotypes were identified. Naive TCR beta clonotypes were estimated from low-frequency clonotypes matched to each donor's FACS-determined naive share, without sorting.

Rearrangement joined TRBV25-1 to TRBJ2-7; 7 bases in the junction line up with TRBD2. The sequence was obtained from a girl aged 2-15 years in good health. Material for sequencing was blood. The nucleotide sequence reads as follows: TGTGCCAGCAGTGATGGGGCTAGCGGAGACTACGAGCAGTACTTC. It codes for CASSDGASGDYEQYF.